This record covers a single T cell receptor (beta chain). This same CDR3 is encoded by further DNA sequences in the sample. Generated by immunoSEQ multiplex PCR, the TCRdb table keeps only in-frame clones and is missing some. Of tens of thousands of clones in the sample, 75% to 95% were seen once. This record belongs to a study of T cell responses to AZD1222 COVID-19 vaccine. The CDR3 totals 13 residues. Trimming stripped 4 bases from V and 1 base from J, with 7 bases between. Germline V lookup: CDR1 LNHDA, CDR2 SQIVND (reference sequence). The chain recombines TRBV19 with TRBJ1-1, with D possibly TRBD1 on 5 matching bases. Sequencing was performed on peripheral blood, taken on day 0 of MenACWY control vaccination. This receptor was obtained from an adult in good health. CDR3 bases: TGTGCCAGTAGTACCGGGACGAACACTGAAGCTTTCTTT. This encodes CASSTGTNTEAFF.